This T cell receptor (beta chain) was retrieved from a study of control samples from healthy donors and cancer patients. The germline V gene has CDR1 SGHDN and CDR2 FVKESK. The CDR3 length is 11 residues. Deletions cut 1 base from V and 2 bases from J, with 0 bases between. Sequencing was performed with immunoSEQ multiplex PCR; in TCRdb, only in-frame clones are kept and a portion is missing. This table has about 65,000 clones, roughly nine tenths appearing once. This sequence was found in a woman between 50 and 59 years old with colorectal cancer. The genes are TRBV14 and TRBJ2-7; the D is unclear. The sample comprised PBMCs. CDR3 DNA: TGTGCCAGCAGCCAAGCCTACGAGCAGTACTTC. It codes for CASSQAYEQYF. Based on the CDR3 plus reference TRBV14 and TRBJ2-7, the full variable domain is EAGVTQFPSHSVIEKGQTVTLRCDPISGHDNLYWYRRVMGKEIKFLLHFVKESKQDESGMPNNRFLAERTGGTYSTLKVQPAELEDSGVYFCASSQAYEQYFGPGTRLTVT.